The clone carrying this T cell receptor beta chain was observed once. The antigen is unknown. Generated by immunoSEQ multiplex PCR, the TCRdb table keeps only in-frame clones and is missing some. Of about 130,000 clones listed, 70% to 90% are singletons. The data belong to a study of T cell responses to AZD1222 COVID-19 vaccine. Study in general: Second doses at about 4 or about 12 weeks were pooled. General study findings and limits: Spike-wide coverage was observed for vaccine-associated CD4 TCRs, with dominant responses at 160-218 and 743-854. Reports indicate that nearly half of spike-specific TCRs are directed at unmutated variant regions.

The germline V gene has CDR1 SNHLY and CDR2 FYNNEI. The V end lost 7 bases, the J end lost 4 bases, and 10 bases lay between the germline ends. This CDR3 region has 13 residues. The sample in question was peripheral blood, obtained on day 0 of AZD1222 vaccination. The TCR sequence derives from an adult in good health. The rearrangement uses TRBV2 and TRBJ1-4; D perhaps matches TRBD1 (5 bases). The DNA of the CDR3 is TGTGCCAGCACACAGGATTATAATGAAAAACTGTTTTTT. Its translation: CASTQDYNEKLFF.